The rows below give T cell receptor beta chains drawn from one sample of a study of cytomegalovirus exposure and HLA in healthy donors. The table came from immunoSEQ multiplex PCR; TCRdb's copy has only in-frame clones and leaves some out. The sample table sets out about 200,000 clones. Material for sequencing was PBMCs. All receptors derive from a boy between 10 and 17 years old in good health and CMV-seronegative. CDR3s include the opening cysteine and the closing phenylalanine or tryptophan. D genes are given only for firm matches.

TRBV6-4,TRBJ2-2,12,.,CASSSGVGELFF,TGTGCCAGCAGTTCAGGGGTCGGGGAGCTGTTTTTT
TRBV5-3,TRBJ2-2,16,TRBD1,CAPNEGRDRVSRGAVF,TGTGCTCCGAATGAGGGTCGGGACAGGGTGTCCCGGGGAGCTGTTTTT
TRBV29-1,TRBJ1-3,14,.,CSVYPLQSSDTIYF,TGCAGCGTTTACCCCCTACAGTCGTCAGACACCATATATTTT
TRBV7-9,TRBJ2-1,11,.,CASSHNTEQFF,TGTGCCAGCAGCCATAACACTGAGCAGTTCTTC
TRBV4-2,TRBJ2-1,16,TRBD2,CASSHQAGAPYNEQFF,TGTGCCAGCAGCCACCAAGCGGGGGCTCCGTACAATGAGCAGTTCTTC
TRBV7-3,TRBJ2-2,15,.,CASSSGQTNTGELFF,TGTGCCAGCAGCTCCGGACAGACGAACACCGGGGAGCTGTTTTTT
TRBV28,TRBJ1-3,14,TRBD1,CASSLLQGRNTIYF,TGTGCCAGCAGTTTATTACAGGGGAGAAACACCATATATTTT
TRBV11-2,TRBJ1-6,15,.,CASSLIRGPDSPLHF,TGTGCCAGCAGCTTAATCCGGGGTCCAGATTCACCCCTCCACTTT
TRBV27,TRBJ1-2,14,TRBD1,CASSLSSRGNGYTF,TGTGCCAGCAGTTTATCGTCCAGGGGGAATGGCTACACCTTC
TRBV11-2,TRBJ1-2,16,.,CASSLAGPGTTYGYTF,TGTGCCAGCAGCTTAGCGGGCCCCGGGACAACCTATGGCTACACCTTC
TRBV4-2,TRBJ2-3,18,.,CASSQGSTIPVNTDTQYF,TGTGCCAGCAGCCAAGGGAGTACTATACCCGTAAACACAGATACGCAGTATTTT
TRBV14,TRBJ1-1,11,.,CASSQGLEAFF,TGTGCCAGCAGCCAGGGCCTGGAAGCTTTCTTT
TRBV27,TRBJ2-3,17,TRBD1,CASSLVRTGGVPDTQYF,TGTGCCAGCAGTTTAGTCCGGACAGGGGGCGTCCCAGATACGCAGTATTTT